The present TCR beta chain was sequenced within a study of T cells after yellow fever vaccination. The germline gives CDR1 SGHTA, CDR2 FQGNSA. The CDR3 sequence is 13 residues long. Trimming left V 6 bases short and J 2 bases short, with 9 bases between. A universal primer site and UMIs were added as TCR cDNA was made by 5'RACE template switching. TCRdb re-called the 5' RACE reads with MiXCR, one entry per CDR3 protein. The data show under 40,000 distinct CDR3 sequences, 6.6% seen once. Study-wide results and caveats: The secondary response showed a weaker magnitude and a faster peak, day 5 versus 15.

J is TRBJ2-3 and V is TRBV7-2; D not certain. This receptor was obtained from a man between 18 and 35 years old who received the YFV17D yellow fever vaccine. The source material was PBMCs, either bulk or a sorted T-cell subset (CD4+, CD8+, memory, or dextramer-sorted; not recorded which), sampled on the day of the first yellow fever vaccination. CDR3 sequence (DNA): TGTGCCAGCAGTCCACAAGTCACAGATACGCAGTATTTT. Its protein product is CASSPQVTDTQYF.